Listed below are T cell receptor beta chains from one sample, sequenced in a study of control samples from healthy donors and cancer patients. This table comes from immunoSEQ multiplex PCR, and its TCRdb copy is limited to in-frame clones, with some not included. There are 90,000 or so clones in the sample; just under 85% occur only once, and approximately 19% lies in the top ten. The sequenced sample consisted of blood. The origin of the receptors is a man aged 25 to 40 in good health. Both conserved end residues are trimmed from each CDR3. The order of the fields is J gene, V gene, CDR3 protein.

TRBJ2-7	TRBV3-1/TRBV3-2	ASSQDPGQVLSEQY
TRBJ1-1	TRBV3-1/TRBV3-2	ASSQGTANTEAF
TRBJ1-3	TRBV5-6	ASSLPRLGNTIY
TRBJ2-7	TRBV5-1	ASSFQGSEQY
TRBJ2-6	TRBV6-6	ASSSGTGANVLT
TRBJ2-1	TRBV6-1	ASSEHIGFAGPYNEQF
TRBJ2-7	TRBV14	ASSRGRTYEQY
TRBJ1-5	TRBV3-1/TRBV3-2	ASSQGGKSNQPQH
TRBJ1-3	TRBV12-3/TRBV12-4	ASRDSSGNTIY
TRBJ2-2	TRBV7-9	ASSREDRYTGELF
TRBJ2-5	TRBV19	ASSGTGGETQY
TRBJ1-1	TRBV4-1	ASSQLRGDRGAF
TRBJ1-1	TRBV6-5	AVGGGNTEAF
TRBJ1-5	TRBV7-9	ASSIGQGDSNQPQH
TRBJ1-2	TRBV25-1	ASSGTGGSGYT
TRBJ2-1	TRBV7-2	ASSLVLAGGNNEQF
TRBJ1-1	TRBV11-2	ASSKYTEAF
TRBJ1-2	TRBV9	ASSVDSYGYT
TRBJ1-1	TRBV6-5	ASRVTVNTEAF
TRBJ2-6	TRBV6-4	ASSDSHSGANVLT
TRBJ1-2	TRBV6-1	ASSDARANYGYT
TRBJ1-2	TRBV9	ASSVEDGDGYT
TRBJ1-2	TRBV27	ASSLGDPVGNYGYT
TRBJ2-3	TRBV6-5	ASEKLAGETDTQY
TRBJ2-2	TRBV19	ASSTLRTGNTGELF
TRBJ2-7	TRBV9	ASSEGTGFSYEQY
TRBJ1-1	TRBV9	ASSVRGATEAF
TRBJ2-4	TRBV5-4	ASSFASTKNIQY
TRBJ1-6	TRBV30	ACSRQEDSPLH
TRBJ1-5	TRBV19	ASSIDGSNQPQH
TRBJ2-2	TRBV7-8	ASSLARGGGGELF
TRBJ1-3	TRBV19	ASNDRAGNTIY
TRBJ1-4	TRBV6-5	ASSRTVTNEKLF
TRBJ2-7	TRBV28	ASRAAAREQY
TRBJ1-2	TRBV19	ASSIDHSSTGYT
TRBJ2-3	TRBV30	AWRQVSDTQY
TRBJ1-2	TRBV10-3	AIRRQESNYGYT
TRBJ2-2	TRBV6-4	ASSASNTGELF
TRBJ2-1	TRBV7-9	ASSLAGAPTNEQF
TRBJ1-2	TRBV28	ASSSGPGGDYGYT
TRBJ1-5	TRBV6-1	ASSALGQGMRQPQH
TRBJ2-3	TRBV19	ASSIVGLAGRQGTQY
TRBJ2-7	TRBV5-1	ASSLVQGTHEQY
TRBJ1-1	TRBV12-3/TRBV12-4	ASRRGARTEAF
TRBJ2-2	TRBV29-1	SVEDPWGSRGRTGELF
TRBJ1-1	TRBV4-1	ASSHQTSGGAAF
TRBJ1-6	TRBV2	ASSEALGNSPLH
TRBJ1-1	TRBV28	ASSLSTQGSTEAF
TRBJ2-3	TRBV5-1	ASSPLTSTDTQY
TRBJ1-1	TRBV13	ASSSPSRGLMNTEAF
TRBJ2-7	TRBV7-8	ASSLRQESSYEQY
TRBJ1-1	TRBV27	ASRGQLNTEAF
TRBJ2-7	TRBV4-2	ASSQRTGDSYEQY
TRBJ2-7	TRBV2	ASRLGAEQY
TRBJ2-7	TRBV12-5	ASGLGRDREQY
TRBJ2-1	TRBV15	ATSRVRGGTSYNEQF
TRBJ1-6	TRBV7-9	ASRRGDREAPLH
TRBJ2-7	TRBV5-1	ASSLAAGGIYEQY
TRBJ1-2	TRBV25-1	ARRDRHRGGYGYT